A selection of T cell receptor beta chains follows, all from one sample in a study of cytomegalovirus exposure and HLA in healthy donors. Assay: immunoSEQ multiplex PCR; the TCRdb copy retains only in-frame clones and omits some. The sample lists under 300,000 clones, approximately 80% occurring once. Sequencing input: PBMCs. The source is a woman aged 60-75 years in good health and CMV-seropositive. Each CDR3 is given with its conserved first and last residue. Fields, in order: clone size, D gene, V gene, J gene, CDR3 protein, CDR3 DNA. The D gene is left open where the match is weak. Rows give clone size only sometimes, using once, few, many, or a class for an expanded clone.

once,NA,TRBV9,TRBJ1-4,CASSPTEYNEKLFF,TGTGCCAGCAGCCCTACAGAATATAATGAAAAACTGTTTTTT
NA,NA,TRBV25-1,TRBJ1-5,CASVEGNQPQHF,TGTGCCAGCGTCGAGGGCAATCAGCCCCAGCATTTT
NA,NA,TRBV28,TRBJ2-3,CASILREPGPTDTQYF,TGTGCCAGCATTCTAAGGGAGCCAGGACCCACAGATACGCAGTATTTT
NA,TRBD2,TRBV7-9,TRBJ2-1,CASSLSWREGYNEQFF,TGTGCCAGCAGCTTGTCTTGGAGGGAGGGCTACAATGAGCAGTTCTTC
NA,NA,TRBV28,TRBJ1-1,CASIPRGVLLWTEAFF,TGTGCCAGCATCCCTCGCGGGGTCTTGCTTTGGACTGAAGCTTTCTTT
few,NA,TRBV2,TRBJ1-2,CAIQVYGYTF,TGTGCCATACAGGTCTATGGCTACACCTTC
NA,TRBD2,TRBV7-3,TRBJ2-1,CASSLSGVSYNEQFF,TGTGCCAGCAGCCTTAGCGGGGTCTCCTACAATGAGCAGTTCTTC
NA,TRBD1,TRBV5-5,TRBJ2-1,CASSLVRGRANEQFF,TGTGCCAGCAGCTTGGTCAGGGGGCGTGCGAATGAGCAGTTCTTC
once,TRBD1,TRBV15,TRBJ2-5,CATSRGGQSGGETQYF,TGTGCCACCAGCAGAGGAGGACAGTCAGGGGGAGAGACCCAGTACTTC
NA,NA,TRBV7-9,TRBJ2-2,CASSFVTGVVTGELFF,TGTGCCAGCAGCTTTGTAACGGGAGTAGTTACCGGGGAGCTGTTTTTT
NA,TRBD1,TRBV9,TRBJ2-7,CASSGTGGSYEQYF,TGTGCCAGCAGCGGGACAGGGGGCTCATACGAGCAGTACTTC
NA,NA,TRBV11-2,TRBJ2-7,CASSLVQSYEQYF,TGTGCCAGCAGCCTAGTACAGAGCTACGAGCAGTACTTC
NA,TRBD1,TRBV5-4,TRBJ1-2,CASSVGTGGRQNYGYTF,TGTGCCAGCAGCGTGGGGACAGGGGGCCGCCAAAACTATGGCTACACCTTC
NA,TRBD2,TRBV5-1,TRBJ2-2,CASSKGREGTGELFF,TGCGCCAGCAGTAAAGGGCGGGAGGGCACCGGGGAGCTGTTTTTT
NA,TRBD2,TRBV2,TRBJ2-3,CASSDGNSGDSKGTQYF,TGTGCCAGCAGTGACGGGAATAGCGGGGATAGCAAGGGTACGCAGTATTTT
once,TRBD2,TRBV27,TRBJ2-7,CASRPTSGTTYEQYF,TGTGCCAGCAGGCCTACTAGCGGGACCACCTACGAGCAGTACTTC
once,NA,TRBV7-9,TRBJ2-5,CASSLSGAARKETQYF,TGTGCCAGCAGCTTATCAGGGGCCGCGCGAAAAGAGACCCAGTACTTC
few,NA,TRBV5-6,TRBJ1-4,CASSRWDTSEKLFF,TGTGCCAGCAGCCGCTGGGACACCTCAGAAAAACTGTTTTTT
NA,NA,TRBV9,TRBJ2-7,CASSGGGSYEQYF,TGTGCCAGCAGCGGGGGAGGCTCCTACGAGCAGTACTTC
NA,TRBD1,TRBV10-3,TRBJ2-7,CAISGDSFKEQYF,TGTGCCATCAGTGGGGACAGCTTTAAGGAGCAGTACTTC
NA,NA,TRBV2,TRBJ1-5,CASSEGQLVQPQHF,TGTGCCAGCAGTGAAGGACAGCTAGTTCAGCCCCAGCATTTT
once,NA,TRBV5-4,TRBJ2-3,CASSLAQQGSDTQYF,TGTGCCAGCAGCTTGGCCCAACAGGGTTCAGATACGCAGTATTTT
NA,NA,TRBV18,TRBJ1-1,CASSPRTGINTEAFF,TGTGCCAGCTCACCACGAACAGGGATTAACACTGAAGCTTTCTTT
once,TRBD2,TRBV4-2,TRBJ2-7,CASSQEGLAGYGQYF,TGTGCCAGCAGCCAAGAGGGACTAGCGGGCTACGGGCAGTACTTC
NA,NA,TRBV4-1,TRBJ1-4,CASSLGGAREWVGKLFF,TGCGCCAGCAGCCTGGGAGGTGCGAGGGAGTGGGTAGGAAAACTGTTTTTT
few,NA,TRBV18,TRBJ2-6,CASSRGPTPTGANVLTF,TGTGCCAGCTCCAGGGGACCGACCCCAACTGGGGCCAACGTCCTGACTTTC
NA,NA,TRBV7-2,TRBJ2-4,CASGRGDSLKNIQYF,TGTGCCAGCGGGCGGGGGGACAGCCTCAAAAACATTCAGTACTTC
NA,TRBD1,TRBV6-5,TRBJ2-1,CASSSGQGPYNEQFF,TGTGCCAGCAGTTCGGGACAGGGCCCTTACAATGAGCAGTTCTTC
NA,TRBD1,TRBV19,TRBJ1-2,CASSIGGTGGGYGYTF,TGTGCCAGTAGTATTGGAGGGACAGGAGGCGGCTATGGCTACACCTTC
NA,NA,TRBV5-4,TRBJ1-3,CASSPGGNSGNTIYF,TGTGCCAGCAGCCCCGGGGGAAACTCTGGAAACACCATATATTTT
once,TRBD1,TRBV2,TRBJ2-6,CASSPGTGGSSGANVLTF,TGTGCCAGCAGTCCCGGGACAGGGGGCAGCTCTGGGGCCAACGTCCTGACTTTC
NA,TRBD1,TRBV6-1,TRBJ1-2,CASSGAVQGANYGYTF,TGTGCCAGCAGTGGCGCCGTACAGGGGGCTAACTATGGCTACACCTTC
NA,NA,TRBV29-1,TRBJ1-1,CSVALNTEAFF,TGCAGCGTTGCACTTAACACTGAAGCTTTCTTT
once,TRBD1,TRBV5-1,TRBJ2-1,CASSLVGGSEQFF,TGCGCCAGCAGCTTGGTAGGGGGCAGTGAGCAGTTCTTC
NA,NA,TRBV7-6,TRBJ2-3,CASSLGGGQYF,TGTGCCAGCAGCTTGGGGGGTGGGCAGTATTTT
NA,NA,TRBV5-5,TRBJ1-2,CASSESQGRGYGYTF,TGTGCCAGCAGCGAATCACAGGGCCGAGGCTATGGCTACACCTTC
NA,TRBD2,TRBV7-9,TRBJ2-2,CASSRTSGTTGELFF,TGTGCCAGCAGCCGGACTAGCGGGACTACCGGGGAGCTGTTTTTT
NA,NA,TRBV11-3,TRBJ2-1,CASSFGSGSDNEQFF,TGTGCCAGCAGCTTCGGTAGCGGATCCGACAATGAGCAGTTCTTC